This T cell receptor (beta chain) was captured by sequencing in a study of spatial heterogeneity in lung cancer. Study-wide context: Sequences of the beta chain were consistently detected in greater numbers than alpha-chain sequences.

The CDR3 sequence is 16 residues long. V dropped 6 bases and J dropped 2; count of bases not matched to a gene: 10. Time point defined: sample taken at primary tumor resection. Untreated early-stage non-small cell lung cancer patients, fewer than 85 in total, were the donors. TCRdb analysed the 5' RACE reads with MiXCR anew, one entry per CDR3 protein. Among 20,000 or so distinct CDR3 sequences listed, around 6.5% were seen once. Broader study findings: Numbers of ubiquitous and regional expanded TCRs tracked ubiquitous and regional nonsynonymous mutation counts, respectively. Intratumoral expanded alpha and beta TCR counts were found to track tumor mutation counts.

Comments on this clonotype: Its antigen is not known.

Sequences were derived from lung tumor tissue, sampled at surgery. The gene calls are TRBV23-1 and TRBJ2-1, with TRBD1 identical over 7 bases. TRBV23-1 is filed as an ORF, its function uncertain. The sequence was collected from a female donor with early-stage non-small cell lung cancer. CDR3 DNA: TGCGCCAGCAGCCTTCACAGGGGCAGGGCCTACAATGAGCAGTTCTTC. It specifies CASSLHRGRAYNEQFF.